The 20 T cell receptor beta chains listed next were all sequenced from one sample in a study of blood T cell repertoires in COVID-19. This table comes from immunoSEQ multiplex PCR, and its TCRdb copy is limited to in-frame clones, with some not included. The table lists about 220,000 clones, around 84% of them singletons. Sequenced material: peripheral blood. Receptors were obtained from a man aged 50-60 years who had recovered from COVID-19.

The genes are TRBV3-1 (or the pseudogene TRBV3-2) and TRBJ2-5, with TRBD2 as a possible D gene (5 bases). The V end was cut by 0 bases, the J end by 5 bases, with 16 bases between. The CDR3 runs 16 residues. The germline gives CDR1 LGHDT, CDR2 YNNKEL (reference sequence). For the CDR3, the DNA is TGTGCCAGCAGCCAAGATCGGGGTAGGTTAGGCGAGACCCAGTACTTC. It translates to CASSQDRGRLGETQYF.

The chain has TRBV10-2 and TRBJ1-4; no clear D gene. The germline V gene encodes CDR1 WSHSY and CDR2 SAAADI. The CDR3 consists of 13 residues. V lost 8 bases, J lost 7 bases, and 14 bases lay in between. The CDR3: CASCPGLGEKLFF. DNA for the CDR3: TGCGCCAGCTGTCCGGGGTTGGGTGAAAAACTGTTTTTT.

CDR3 nucleotide sequence: TGTGCCAGCAGTCCCCGGCTAGCGGGTTTATACGAGCAGTACTTC. It specifies CASSPRLAGLYEQYF. The genes are TRBV28 and TRBJ2-7; 8 positions match TRBD2. With V trimmed by 5 bases and J by 4 bases, 10 bases remained unmatched. CDR1 is MDHEN and CDR2 is SYDVKM in the germline V gene. The CDR3 contains 15 residues.

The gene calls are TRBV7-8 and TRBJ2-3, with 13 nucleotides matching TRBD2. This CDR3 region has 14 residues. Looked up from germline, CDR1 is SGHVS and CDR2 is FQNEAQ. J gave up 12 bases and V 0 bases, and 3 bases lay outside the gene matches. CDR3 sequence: CASSLAGLAGHQYF. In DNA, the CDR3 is TGTGCCAGCAGCTTAGCGGGACTAGCGGGACACCAGTATTTT.

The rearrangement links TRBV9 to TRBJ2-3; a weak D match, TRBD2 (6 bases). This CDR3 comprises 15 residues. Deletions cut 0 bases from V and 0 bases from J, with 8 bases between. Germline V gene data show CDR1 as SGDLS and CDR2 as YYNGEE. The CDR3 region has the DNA TGTGCCAGCAGCGTAGGGGGACTTAGCACAGATACGCAGTATTTT. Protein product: CASSVGGLSTDTQYF.

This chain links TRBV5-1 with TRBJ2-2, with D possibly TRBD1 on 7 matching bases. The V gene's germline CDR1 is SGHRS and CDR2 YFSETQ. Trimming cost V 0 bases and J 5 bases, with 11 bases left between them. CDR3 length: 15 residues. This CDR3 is CASSLGQGGTGELFF. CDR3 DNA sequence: TGCGCCAGCAGCTTGGGACAGGGAGGTACCGGGGAGCTGTTTTTT. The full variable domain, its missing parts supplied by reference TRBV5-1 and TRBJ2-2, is KAGVTQTPRYLIKTRGQQVTLSCSPISGHRSVSWYQQTPGQGLQFLFEYFSETQRNKGNFPGRFSGRQFSNSRSEMNVSTLELGDSALYLCASSLGQGGTGELFFGEGSRLTVL.

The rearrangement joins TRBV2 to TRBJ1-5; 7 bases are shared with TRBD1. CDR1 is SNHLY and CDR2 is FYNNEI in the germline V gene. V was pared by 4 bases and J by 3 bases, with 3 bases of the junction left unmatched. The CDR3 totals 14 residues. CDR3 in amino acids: CASSGQGYNQPQHF. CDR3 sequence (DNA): TGTGCCAGCAGTGGACAGGGATACAATCAGCCCCAGCATTTT.

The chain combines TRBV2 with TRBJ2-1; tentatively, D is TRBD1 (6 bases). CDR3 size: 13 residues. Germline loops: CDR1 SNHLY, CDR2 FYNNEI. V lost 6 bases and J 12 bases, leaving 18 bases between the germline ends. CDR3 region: CASREAGVPAQFF. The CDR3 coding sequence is TGTGCCAGCAGGGAGGCAGGGGTTCCCGCGCAGTTCTTC.

Here the CDR3 reads CASSQLRNEQYF. The CDR3 nucleotides read TGTGCCAGCAGCCAGCTCAGGAACGAGCAGTACTTC. The chain links TRBV3-1 (or the pseudogene TRBV3-2) to TRBJ2-7, with D uncertain. Per germline, CDR1 LGHDT and CDR2 YNNKEL (reference sequence). Trimming shortened V by 3 bases and J by 5 bases, and 8 bases separated the two germline ends. This CDR3 has 12 amino acids.

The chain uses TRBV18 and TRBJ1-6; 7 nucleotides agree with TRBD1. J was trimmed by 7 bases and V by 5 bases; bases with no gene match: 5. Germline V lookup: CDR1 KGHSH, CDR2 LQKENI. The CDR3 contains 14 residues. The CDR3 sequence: CASSEDRKNSPLHF. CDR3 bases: TGTGCCAGCTCAGAGGACAGGAAAAATTCACCCCTCCACTTT.

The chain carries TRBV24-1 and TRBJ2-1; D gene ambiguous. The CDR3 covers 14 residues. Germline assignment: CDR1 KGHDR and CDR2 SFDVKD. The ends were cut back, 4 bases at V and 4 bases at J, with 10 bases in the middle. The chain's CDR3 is CATSEGAIYNEQFF. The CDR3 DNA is TGTGCCACCAGTGAGGGCGCCATATACAATGAGCAGTTCTTC.

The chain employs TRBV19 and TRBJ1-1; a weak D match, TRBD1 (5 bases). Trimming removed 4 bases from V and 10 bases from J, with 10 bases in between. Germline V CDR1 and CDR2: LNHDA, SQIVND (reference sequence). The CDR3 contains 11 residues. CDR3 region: CASSNLQVAFF. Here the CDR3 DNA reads TGTGCCAGTAGTAATTTACAGGTAGCTTTCTTT.

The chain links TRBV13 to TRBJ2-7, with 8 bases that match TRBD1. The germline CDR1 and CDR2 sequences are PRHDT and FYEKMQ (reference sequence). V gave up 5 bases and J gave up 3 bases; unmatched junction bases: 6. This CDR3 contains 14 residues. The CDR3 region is CASSHRQGNYEQYF. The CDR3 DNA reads TGTGCCAGCAGCCATCGACAGGGGAACTACGAGCAGTACTTC.

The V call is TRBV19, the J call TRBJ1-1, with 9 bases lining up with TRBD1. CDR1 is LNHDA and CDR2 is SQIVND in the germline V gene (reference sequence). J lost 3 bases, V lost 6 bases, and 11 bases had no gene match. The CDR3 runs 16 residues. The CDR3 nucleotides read TGTGCCAGTAGACATGCCGGGACAGGGTATTACACTGAAGCTTTCTTT. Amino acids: CASRHAGTGYYTEAFF.

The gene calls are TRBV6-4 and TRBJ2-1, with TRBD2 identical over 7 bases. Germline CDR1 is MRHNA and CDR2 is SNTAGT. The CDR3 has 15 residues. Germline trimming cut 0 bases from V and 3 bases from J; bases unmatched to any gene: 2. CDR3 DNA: TGTGCCAGCAGTGACTCGGCTAGCGGCTACAATGAGCAGTTCTTC. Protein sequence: CASSDSASGYNEQFF.

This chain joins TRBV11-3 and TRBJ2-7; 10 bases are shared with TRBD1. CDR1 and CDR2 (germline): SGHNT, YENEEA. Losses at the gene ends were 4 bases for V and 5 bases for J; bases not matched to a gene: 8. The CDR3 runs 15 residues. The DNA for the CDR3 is TGTGCCAGCAGCTCAGCGACAGGGGGCATCCACGAGCAGTACTTC. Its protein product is CASSSATGGIHEQYF. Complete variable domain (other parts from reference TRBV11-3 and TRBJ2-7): EAGVVQSPRYKIIEKKQPVAFWCNPISGHNTLYWYLQNLGQGPELLIRYENEEAVDDSQLPKDRFSAERLKGVDSTLKIQPAELGDSAVYLCASSSATGGIHEQYFGPGTRLTVT.

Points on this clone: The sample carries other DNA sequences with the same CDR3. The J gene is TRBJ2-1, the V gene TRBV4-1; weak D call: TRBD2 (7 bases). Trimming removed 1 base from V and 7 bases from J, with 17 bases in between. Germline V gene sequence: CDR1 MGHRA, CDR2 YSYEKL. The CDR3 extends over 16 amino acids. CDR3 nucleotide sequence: TGCGCCAGCAGCCAAGTAGGGGGGAGGGCCGAGAATGAGCAGTTCTTC. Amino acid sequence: CASSQVGGRAENEQFF.

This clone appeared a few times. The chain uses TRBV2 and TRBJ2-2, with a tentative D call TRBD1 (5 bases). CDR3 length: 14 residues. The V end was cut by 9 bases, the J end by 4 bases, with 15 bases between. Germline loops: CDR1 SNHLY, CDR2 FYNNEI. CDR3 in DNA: TGTGCCAGTGTGGGGCAGGGATCCACCGGGGAGCTGTTTTTT. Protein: CASVGQGSTGELFF.

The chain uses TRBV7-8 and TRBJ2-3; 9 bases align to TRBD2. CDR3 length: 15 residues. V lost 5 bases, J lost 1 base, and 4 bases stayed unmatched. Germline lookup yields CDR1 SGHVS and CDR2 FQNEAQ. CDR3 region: CASSTRTSGTDTQYF. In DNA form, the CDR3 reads TGTGCCAGCAGCACCCGGACTAGCGGCACAGATACGCAGTATTTT.

As DNA, the CDR3 is TGTGCCAGTTCCTCGGACAGGGGGCCGGAGACCCAGTACTTC. Its translation is CASSSDRGPETQYF. This chain joins TRBV2 and TRBJ2-5, with 11 positions matching TRBD1. This CDR3 has 14 residues. J gave up 5 bases and V 9 bases, and 8 bases lay outside the gene matches. In germline, CDR1 is SNHLY, CDR2 FYNNEI.